The 9 T cell receptor beta chains presented below share a single source sample, sequenced in a study of blood T cells in healthy people across ages. Together with a sample-barcoded 5' primer, a J-beta primer mix was included in a second PCR lasting roughly 6 to 12 cycles. A single record per CDR3 protein comes from TCRdb applying MiXCR to the 5' RACE reads. The table lists more than 1,000,000 distinct CDR3 sequences, 20% to 25% of them singletons. The data were also submitted as part of a second study, on T cells of mothers and their children.

Material: blood. These TCRs come from a girl aged 2 to 10 in good health.

This chain connects TRBV7-8 to TRBJ2-7; tentatively, D is TRBD2 (6 bases). Germline values: CDR1 SGHVS, CDR2 FQNEAQ. CDR3 length equals 15 residues. Trimming cost V 6 bases and J 3 bases, with 18 bases left between them. The CDR3 loop reads CASRENSDYNYEQYF. The CDR3, as DNA: TGTGCCAGCAGGGAAAATTCGGACTACAACTACGAGCAGTACTTC.

This clonotype was recorded a few times. The chain links TRBV7-9 to TRBJ2-1; TRBD2 might be the D (5 bases). Germline V gives CDR1 SEHNR, CDR2 FQNEAQ (reference sequence). V gave up 3 bases and J gave up 2 bases, with 11 bases separating them. This CDR3 has 15 residues. The CDR3, as DNA: TGTGCCAGCAGCTTTGACGGAGGCACCTACAATGAGCAGTTCTTC. Residues: CASSFDGGTYNEQFF.

This chain uses TRBV20-1 with TRBJ2-3, with D perhaps matching TRBD2 (5 bases). This CDR3 is 12 amino acids long. Trimming stripped 3 bases from V and 1 base from J, with 5 bases between. Germline assignment: CDR1 DFQATT and CDR2 SNEGSKA (reference sequence). CDR3 in DNA: TGCAGTGCTAGGAGGGGCACAGATACGCAGTATTTT. The encoded protein is CSARRGTDTQYF.

CDR3 protein: CSATTPGLGGQFF. The CDR3 coding sequence is TGCAGTGCCACGACTCCGGGACTCGGGGGGCAGTTCTTC. The chain employs TRBV20-1 and TRBJ2-5; D possibly corresponds to TRBD2 (6 bases). The end of the DNA is better explained by TRBJ2-1, so the J call may be wrong. The CDR3 is 13 amino acids. Germline V gives CDR1 DFQATT, CDR2 SNEGSKA (reference sequence).

V and J are TRBV28 and TRBJ2-7; D perhaps matches TRBD2 (5 bases). V dropped 8 bases and J dropped 1 base, with 18 bases sitting between them. The germline gives CDR1 MDHEN, CDR2 SYDVKM. CDR3 length: 15 amino acids. CDR3: CASAVGGTTSYEQYF. Here the CDR3 DNA reads TGTGCCAGCGCAGTTGGAGGCACAACTTCCTACGAGCAGTACTTC.

This clonotype was seen a handful of times. CDR3 in DNA: TGTGCCAGCAGTTACTTCTCACTAGCGGGGCCAGAGACCCAGTACTTC. It specifies CASSYFSLAGPETQYF. V usage is TRBV6-5 and J usage is TRBJ2-5; 10 nucleotides align to TRBD2. The CDR3 loop spans 16 amino acids. Germline CDR1 and CDR2: MNHEY and SVGAGI. V was pared by 1 base and J by 4 bases, with 6 bases of the junction left unmatched.

Remarks on this clonotype: At one end the junction does not follow the germline gene, possibly because of a read error. The chain employs TRBV6-6 and TRBJ1-2; D might be TRBD1 (6 bases). Germline lookup yields CDR1 MNHNY and CDR2 SVGAGI (reference sequence). The CDR3 is made up of 15 amino acids. CDR3 in DNA: TGTGCCAGCGGTTACGCGGACAGTTGGAGCTATGGCTACACCTTC. It translates to CASGYADSWSYGYTF.

This sequence joins TRBV27 and TRBJ2-3; TRBD2 aligns across 12 bases. The junction had 9 bases not matched to a gene; V was cut back by 6 bases and J by 5 bases. This CDR3 is built from 16 residues. Germline V gene data show CDR1 as MNHEY and CDR2 as SMNVEV (reference sequence). The CDR3 here is CASSSPSTSGRDTQYF. The CDR3 bases are TGTGCCAGCAGCTCCCCTTCGACTAGCGGGAGAGATACGCAGTATTTT.

The chain employs TRBV7-2 and TRBJ2-6; the D call may be TRBD1 or TRBD2 (5 bases each). Trimming stripped 5 bases from V and 0 bases from J, with 14 bases between. The CDR3 length is 17 residues. Per germline, CDR1 SGHTA and CDR2 FQGNSA. The DNA for the CDR3 is TGTGCCAGCAGCCTTCGGGACGGTTACTCTGGGGCCAACGTCCTGACTTTC. Encoded protein: CASSLRDGYSGANVLTF.